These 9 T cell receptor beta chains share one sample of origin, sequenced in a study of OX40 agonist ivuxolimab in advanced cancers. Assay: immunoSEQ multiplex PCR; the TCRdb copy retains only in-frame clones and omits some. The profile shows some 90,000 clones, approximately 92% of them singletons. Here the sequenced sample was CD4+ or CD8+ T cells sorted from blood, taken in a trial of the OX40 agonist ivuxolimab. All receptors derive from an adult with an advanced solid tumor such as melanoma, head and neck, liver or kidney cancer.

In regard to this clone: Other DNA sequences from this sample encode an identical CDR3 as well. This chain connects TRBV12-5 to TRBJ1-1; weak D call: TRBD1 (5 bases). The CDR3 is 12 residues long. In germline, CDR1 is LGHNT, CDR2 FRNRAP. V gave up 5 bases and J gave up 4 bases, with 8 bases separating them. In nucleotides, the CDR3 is TGTGCTAGTGGTCTTGGGGGCACTGAAGCTTTCTTT. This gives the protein CASGLGGTEAFF. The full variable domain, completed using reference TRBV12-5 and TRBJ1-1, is DARVTQTPRHKVTEMGQEVTMRCQPILGHNTVFWYRQTMMQGLELLAYFRNRAPLDDSGMPKDRFSAEMPDATLATLKIQPSEPRDSAVYFCASGLGGTEAFFGQGTRLTVV.

CDR3 in amino acids: CASSYFPYEQYF. The CDR3 DNA sequence: TGTGCCAGCAGTTATTTCCCCTACGAGCAGTACTTC. The chain links TRBV6-6 to TRBJ2-7; the D is unclear. Trimming stripped 3 bases from V and 2 bases from J, with 5 bases between. CDR3 size: 12 residues. Germline loops: CDR1 MNHNY, CDR2 SVGAGI (reference sequence).

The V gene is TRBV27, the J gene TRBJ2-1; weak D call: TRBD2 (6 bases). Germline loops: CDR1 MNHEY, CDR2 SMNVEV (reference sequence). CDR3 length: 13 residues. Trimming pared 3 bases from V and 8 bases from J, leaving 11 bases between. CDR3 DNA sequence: TGTGCCAGCAGTTTTGGAGGGTGGGATGAGCAGTTCTTC. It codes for CASSFGGWDEQFF.

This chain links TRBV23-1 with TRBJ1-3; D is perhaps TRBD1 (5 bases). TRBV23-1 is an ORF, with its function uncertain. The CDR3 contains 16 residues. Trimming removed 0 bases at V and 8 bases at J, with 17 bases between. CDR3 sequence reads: CASSQSGPAGTDTIYF. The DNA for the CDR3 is TGCGCCAGCAGTCAATCTGGACCGGCAGGGACGGACACCATATATTTT.

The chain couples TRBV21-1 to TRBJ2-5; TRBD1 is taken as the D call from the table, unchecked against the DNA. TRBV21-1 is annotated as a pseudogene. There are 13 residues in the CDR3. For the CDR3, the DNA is TGTGCCAGCAGCAATGACAATCGGGAGACCCAGTACTTC. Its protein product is CASSNDNRETQYF.

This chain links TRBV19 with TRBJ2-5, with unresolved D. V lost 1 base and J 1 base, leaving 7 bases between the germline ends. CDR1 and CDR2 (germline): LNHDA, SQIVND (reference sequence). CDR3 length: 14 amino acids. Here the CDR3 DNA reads TGTGCCAGTAGTATAGGGGTCCTCCAAGAGACCCAGTACTTC. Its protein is CASSIGVLQETQYF.

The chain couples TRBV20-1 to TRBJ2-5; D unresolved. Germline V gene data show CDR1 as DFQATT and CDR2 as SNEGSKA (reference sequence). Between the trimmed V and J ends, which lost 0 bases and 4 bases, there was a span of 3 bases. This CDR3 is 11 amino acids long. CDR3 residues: CSARDSETQYF. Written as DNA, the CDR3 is TGCAGTGCTAGAGATTCAGAGACCCAGTACTTC.

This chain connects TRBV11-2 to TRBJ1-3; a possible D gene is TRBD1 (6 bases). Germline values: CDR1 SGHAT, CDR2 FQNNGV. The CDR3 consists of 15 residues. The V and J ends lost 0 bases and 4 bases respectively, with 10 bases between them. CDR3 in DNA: TGTGCCAGCAGCTTAGATAACAGGGTCGGAAACACCATATATTTT. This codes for CASSLDNRVGNTIYF.

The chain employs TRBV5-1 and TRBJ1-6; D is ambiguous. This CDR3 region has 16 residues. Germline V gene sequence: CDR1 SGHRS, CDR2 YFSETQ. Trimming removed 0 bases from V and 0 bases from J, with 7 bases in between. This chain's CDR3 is CASSLVGSSYNSPLHF. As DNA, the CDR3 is TGCGCCAGCAGCTTGGTCGGGAGCTCCTATAATTCACCCCTCCACTTT.